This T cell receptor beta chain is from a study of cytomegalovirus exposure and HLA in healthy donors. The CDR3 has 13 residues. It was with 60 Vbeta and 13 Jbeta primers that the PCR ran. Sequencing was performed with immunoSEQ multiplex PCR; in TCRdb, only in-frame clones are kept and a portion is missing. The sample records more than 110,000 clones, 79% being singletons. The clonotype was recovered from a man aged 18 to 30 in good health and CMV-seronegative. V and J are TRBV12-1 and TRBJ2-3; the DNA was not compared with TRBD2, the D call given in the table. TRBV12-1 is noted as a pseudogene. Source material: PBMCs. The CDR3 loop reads CASSFPSTDTQYF. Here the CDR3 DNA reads TGTGCCAGCAGCTTTCCTAGCACAGATACGCAGTATTTT.